Only a few counts were recorded for the clone carrying this T cell receptor (beta chain). Antigen: not known. The data were taken from a study of identical twins. Study outcomes and limitations: Cross-sectional statistical analysis was relied on for the conclusions, without the same donors being followed. Abundant beta clonotypes from cord blood had fewer insertions, unlike memory repertoires, which showed none.

MiXCR, applied by TCRdb to the 5' RACE reads, yields one record per CDR3 protein. The sample carries fewer than 350,000 distinct CDR3 sequences, under 9% recorded once. V was cut by 2 bases and J by 7 bases, with 18 bases left in between. The CDR3 is made up of 16 amino acids. Per germline, CDR1 MNHEY and CDR2 SVGAGI. These same data were also listed under a study on yellow fever vaccine responses in identical twins. Turning to that study: Reportedly, the T cell response mounted by twins to vaccine seemed partly convergent, partly personalized.

The receptor was derived from a woman between 18 and 29 years old in good health. The V call is TRBV6-5, the J call TRBJ2-1, with TRBD1 as a possible D gene (6 bases). The sample taken for sequencing was memory (CD45RO+) T cells sorted from blood. The DNA for the CDR3 is TGTGCCAGCAGTTACGCCTCAGGGGCGAAGGGTAATGAGCAGTTCTTC. Protein sequence: CASSYASGAKGNEQFF.